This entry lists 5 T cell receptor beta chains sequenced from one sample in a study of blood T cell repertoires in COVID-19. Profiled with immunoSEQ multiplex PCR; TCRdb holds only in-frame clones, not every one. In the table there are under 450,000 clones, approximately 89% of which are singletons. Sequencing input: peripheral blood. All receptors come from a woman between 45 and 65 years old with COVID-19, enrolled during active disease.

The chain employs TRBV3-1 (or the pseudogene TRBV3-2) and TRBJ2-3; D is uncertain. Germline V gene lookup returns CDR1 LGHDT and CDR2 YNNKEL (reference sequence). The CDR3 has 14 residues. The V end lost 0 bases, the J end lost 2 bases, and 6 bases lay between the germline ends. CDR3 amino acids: CASSQDHSTDTQYF. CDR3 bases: TGTGCCAGCAGCCAAGATCATTCCACAGATACGCAGTATTTT.

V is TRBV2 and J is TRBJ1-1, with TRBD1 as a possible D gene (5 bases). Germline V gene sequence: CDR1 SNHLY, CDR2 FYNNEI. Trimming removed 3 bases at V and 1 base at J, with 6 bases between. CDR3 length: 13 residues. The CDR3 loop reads CASSEGPNTEAFF. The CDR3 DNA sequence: TGTGCCAGCAGTGAGGGGCCGAACACTGAAGCTTTCTTT.

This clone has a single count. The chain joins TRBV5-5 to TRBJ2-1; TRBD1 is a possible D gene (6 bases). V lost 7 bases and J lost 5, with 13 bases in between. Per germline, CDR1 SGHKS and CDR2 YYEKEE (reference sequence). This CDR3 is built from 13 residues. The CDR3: CASGQGIHNEQFF. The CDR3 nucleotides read TGTGCCAGCGGGCAGGGGATACACAATGAGCAGTTCTTC.

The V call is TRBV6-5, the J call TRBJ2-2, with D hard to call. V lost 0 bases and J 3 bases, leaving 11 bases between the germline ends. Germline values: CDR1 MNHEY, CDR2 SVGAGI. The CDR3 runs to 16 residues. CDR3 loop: CASSYSAGLDTGELFF. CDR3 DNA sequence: TGTGCCAGCAGTTACTCAGCCGGGTTGGACACCGGGGAGCTGTTTTTT.

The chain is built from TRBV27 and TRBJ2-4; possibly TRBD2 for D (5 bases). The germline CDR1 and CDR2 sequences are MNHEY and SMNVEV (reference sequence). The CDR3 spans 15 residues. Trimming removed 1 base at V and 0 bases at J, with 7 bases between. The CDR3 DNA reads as TGTGCCAGCAGTTTATTCAGCGGAGCCAAAAACATTCAGTACTTC. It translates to CASSLFSGAKNIQYF.